The next 17 T cell receptor beta chains were all read from a single sample in a study of blood T cell repertoires in COVID-19. Assay: immunoSEQ multiplex PCR; the TCRdb copy retains only in-frame clones and omits some. The repertoire includes around 450,000 clones, around 87% of them detected once, and 0.7% sits in the top ten. The material sequenced was PBMCs or T cells enriched from blood (not recorded which). These receptors were obtained from a woman aged 18-29 years who had recovered from COVID-19.

This chain uses TRBV3-1 (or the pseudogene TRBV3-2) with TRBJ1-1; weak D call: TRBD1 (5 bases). Germline values: CDR1 LGHDT, CDR2 YNNKEL (reference sequence). This CDR3 comprises 17 residues. The V gene lost 2 bases and the J gene lost 3 bases, with 19 bases spanning the gap. The CDR3 region is CASSQFMGPIRDTEAFF. The CDR3 DNA reads TGTGCCAGCAGCCAATTTATGGGTCCTATCAGGGACACTGAAGCTTTCTTT.

The rearrangement joins TRBV7-3 to TRBJ2-3; possibly TRBD2 for D (5 bases). Germline lookup yields CDR1 SGHTA and CDR2 FQGTGA. CDR3 size: 15 residues. Trimming took off 2 bases at V and 4 bases at J, with 13 bases between the two ends. In DNA form, the CDR3 reads TGTGCCAGCAGCTTACAGCCTAGCAGGTCAGATACGCAGTATTTT. Translating it yields CASSLQPSRSDTQYF.

The chain links TRBV10-3 to TRBJ1-2; D unresolved. CDR1 and CDR2 from the germline V gene are ENHRY and SYGVKD. The ends were cut back, 0 bases at V and 2 bases at J, with 7 bases in the middle. CDR3 length: 14 amino acids. The CDR3 loop reads CAISESAGNYGYTF. CDR3 in DNA: TGTGCCATCAGTGAGTCTGCGGGAAACTATGGCTACACCTTC.

The chain is built from TRBV10-2 and TRBJ1-1; D is unresolved. The CDR3 sequence is 13 residues long. CDR1 and CDR2 (germline): WSHSY, SAAADI. Trimming cost V 3 bases and J 4 bases, with 9 bases left between them. This CDR3 is CASSDEALTEAFF. The CDR3 coding sequence is TGCGCCAGCAGTGACGAGGCCCTCACTGAAGCTTTCTTT.

The rearrangement joins TRBV30 to TRBJ1-4; no definite D call. The germline V and J ends were trimmed by 4 bases and 6 bases, with 15 bases remaining between them. From germline, CDR1 is GTSNPN and CDR2 SVGIG (reference sequence). The CDR3 consists of 14 residues. CDR3 amino acids: CAWNRKGRDEKLFF. CDR3 DNA sequence: TGTGCCTGGAACCGAAAAGGGCGGGATGAAAAACTGTTTTTT.

This clone was seen just once. The V call is TRBV5-1, the J call TRBJ2-3; D gene unclear. Trimming cost V 0 bases and J 5 bases, with 7 bases left between them. Germline V lookup: CDR1 SGHRS, CDR2 YFSETQ. The CDR3 contains 13 residues. CDR3 sequence (DNA): TGCGCCAGCAGCTTGGGTACAGAAGATACGCAGTATTTT. This encodes CASSLGTEDTQYF.

This sequence joins TRBV28 and TRBJ1-1; D is perhaps TRBD1 (5 bases). Trimming took off 5 bases at V and 1 base at J, with 8 bases between the two ends. Germline assignment: CDR1 MDHEN and CDR2 SYDVKM. The CDR3 length is 13 residues. CDR3 DNA sequence: TGTGCCAGCAGTGGGGCCTCGAACACTGAAGCTTTCTTT. It translates to CASSGASNTEAFF.

This clone showed up just once. This chain links TRBV12-5 with TRBJ2-7; tentatively, D is TRBD2 (6 bases). Germline assignment: CDR1 LGHNT and CDR2 FRNRAP. CDR3 size: 13 residues. V lost 6 bases to trimming and J lost 7 bases, with 16 bases between them. The DNA of the CDR3 is TGTGCTAGTGGGACCCTAACCGCGGGGGAGCAGTACTTC. Amino acid sequence: CASGTLTAGEQYF.

The chain combines TRBV30 with TRBJ1-3; tentatively, D is TRBD1 (6 bases). Deletions cut 5 bases from V and 4 bases from J, with 15 bases between. The CDR3 runs to 14 residues. The germline V gene has CDR1 GTSNPN and CDR2 SVGIG (reference sequence). CDR3 nucleotides: TGTGCCTGGGGGCCGGGGGGGCACGGAAACACCATATATTTT. It is translated as CAWGPGGHGNTIYF.

The genes are TRBV4-1 and TRBJ2-3; TRBD2 matches 11 bases. Per the germline V gene, CDR1 is MGHRA and CDR2 is YSYEKL. The CDR3 has 17 residues. J gave up 5 bases and V 0 bases, and 7 bases lay outside the gene matches. Here the CDR3 DNA reads TGCGCCAGCAGCCAAGAAAAGCTAGCGGGGGGCGGAGATACGCAGTATTTT. Encoded protein: CASSQEKLAGGGDTQYF.

The chain joins TRBV6-1 to TRBJ1-1; D might be TRBD1 (5 bases). CDR1 MNHNS and CDR2 SASEGT come from the germline V gene. The CDR3 runs 14 residues. The V and J ends lost 3 bases and 5 bases respectively, with 13 bases between them. The CDR3 sequence: CASSEGGEWTEAFF. The CDR3 region has the DNA TGTGCCAGCAGTGAGGGGGGAGAATGGACTGAAGCTTTCTTT.

This chain links TRBV5-5 with TRBJ2-1, with no clear D. Deletions cut 3 bases from V and 0 bases from J, with 10 bases between. This CDR3 has 15 amino acids. CDR1 is SGHKS and CDR2 is YYEKEE in the germline V gene (reference sequence). The DNA for the CDR3 is TGTGCCAGCAGCTACGAGGCACTCTCCTACAATGAGCAGTTCTTC. The encoded protein is CASSYEALSYNEQFF.

This clone was seen just once. This rearrangement joins TRBV6-5 to TRBJ1-6; the match to TRBD1 covers 8 bases. CDR3 size: 16 residues. Per the germline V gene, CDR1 is MNHEY and CDR2 is SVGAGI. Trimming at V came to 0 bases and at J to 9 bases, leaving 7 bases not matched to a gene. CDR3 nucleotide sequence: TGTGCCAGCAGTTACTCCGGGCAGGGGGCTGGTTCACCCCTCCACTTT. As protein: CASSYSGQGAGSPLHF.

The V gene is TRBV5-1, the J gene TRBJ1-2, with D maybe TRBD1 (5 bases). Germline V gene data show CDR1 as SGHRS and CDR2 as YFSETQ. The V gene lost 5 bases and the J gene lost 0 bases, with 14 bases spanning the gap. The CDR3 loop spans 15 amino acids. The DNA of the CDR3 is TGCGCCAGCAGGGGTCAGGGATTAGCTAACTATGGCTACACCTTC. The encoded protein is CASRGQGLANYGYTF.

A remark on this clone: Other DNA sequences in the same sample also yield this CDR3. The V call is TRBV5-4, the J call TRBJ1-6, with 7 bases that match TRBD1. Trimming at V came to 4 bases and at J to 7 bases, leaving 2 bases not matched to a gene. This CDR3 contains 13 residues. CDR1 is SGHNT and CDR2 is YYREEE in the germline V gene (reference sequence). The CDR3 loop reads CASSPGGNSPLHF. The CDR3 DNA follows: TGTGCCAGCAGCCCAGGGGGGAATTCACCCCTCCACTTT.

The chain joins TRBV7-6 to TRBJ1-1; 12 bases align to TRBD1. The V gene end was trimmed by 4 bases and the J gene end by 5 bases; junction bases not matched to a gene: 5. Per germline, CDR1 SGHVS and CDR2 FNYEAQ. This CDR3 contains 15 residues. The CDR3 here is CASSSGQGATTEAFF. CDR3 nucleotide sequence: TGTGCCAGCAGCTCGGGACAGGGGGCAACGACTGAAGCTTTCTTT.

The V call is TRBV6-1, the J call TRBJ1-1, with a weak D call TRBD1 (5 bases). The CDR3 is 11 residues long. Between the trimmed V and J ends, which lost 5 bases and 7 bases, there was a span of 8 bases. Germline lookup yields CDR1 MNHNS and CDR2 SASEGT. For the CDR3, the DNA is TGTGCCAGCAGTCCGACAGTTGAAGCTTTCTTT. Residues: CASSPTVEAFF.